The rows below give T cell receptor beta chains drawn from one sample of a study of T cells in Graves' hyperthyroidism and ophthalmopathy. TCRdb passed the multiplex PCR reads through MiXCR, listing each CDR3 protein once. The data contain over 500,000 distinct CDR3 sequences, approximately 17% of them singletons. Specimen: blood. The origin of the receptors is a woman aged 18-30 years with Graves' ophthalmopathy. CDR3s include the opening cysteine and the closing phenylalanine or tryptophan. A D gene is named only where the DNA matches it firmly. The listing skips clone size in some rows; elsewhere it reads once, few, many or a size class.

J,V,D,size,CDR3,DNA
TRBJ2-7,TRBV6-1,TRBD1,.,CASRRTGLYEQYF,TGTGCCAGCCGAAGGACAGGGCTTTACGAGCAGTACTTC
TRBJ2-7,TRBV20-1,TRBD2,.,CSAPMTSGGLLTGQYF,TGCAGTGCTCCGATGACTAGCGGGGGGCTTTTAACCGGGCAGTACTTC
TRBJ1-1,TRBV6-5,.,.,CASSYAGHGNTEAFF,TGTGCCAGCAGTTACGCGGGGCATGGGAACACTGAAGCTTTCTTT
TRBJ1-2,TRBV20-1,.,.,CSASPLEGLYGYTF,TGCAGTGCTAGCCCCCTGGAAGGGCTCTATGGCTACACCTTC
TRBJ2-1,TRBV10-2,.,few,CASSEFGDPYYNEQFF,TGCGCCAGCAGTGAGTTCGGGGACCCCTACTACAATGAGCAGTTCTTC
TRBJ1-2,TRBV20-1,.,many,CSAREDYGYTF,TGCAGTGCTAGAGAGGATTATGGCTACACCTTC
TRBJ2-1,TRBV5-1,TRBD1,.,CASSSGTGFFLEQFF,TGCGCCAGCAGCTCCGGGACAGGGTTTTTTCTTGAGCAGTTCTTC
TRBJ1-5,TRBV5-1,.,many,CASSQGDNQPQHF,TGCGCCAGCAGTCAAGGGGACAATCAGCCCCAGCATTTT
TRBJ1-1,TRBV29-1,TRBD1,many,CSVGTGGTEAFF,TGCAGCGTTGGGACAGGGGGCACTGAAGCTTTCTTT
TRBJ2-7,TRBV9,.,.,CASSVVGAYTYEQYF,TGTGCCAGCAGCGTAGTCGGTGCATATACCTACGAGCAGTACTTC
TRBJ1-2,TRBV7-9,TRBD1,many,CASSRPDRGSSGYGYTF,TGTGCCAGCAGCAGACCAGACAGGGGATCTTCCGGCTATGGCTACACCTTC
TRBJ1-4,TRBV9,TRBD1,once,CASSLPGQSEKLFF,TGTGCCAGCAGCTTACCGGGACAGAGCGAAAAACTGTTTTTT
TRBJ2-1,TRBV29-1,TRBD1,few,CSVGKGQGDHNEQFF,TGCAGCGTTGGAAAGGGACAGGGGGACCACAATGAGCAGTTCTTC
TRBJ2-5,TRBV11-2,.,many,CASSLGPGSSAAPAGETQYF,TGTGCCAGCAGCTTAGGCCCCGGCAGTTCGGCCGCTCCAGCAGGGGAGACCCAGTACTTC
TRBJ2-1,TRBV9,.,.,CASSPQVASDEQFF,TGTGCCAGCAGCCCCCAGGTGGCTAGCGATGAGCAGTTCTTC
TRBJ2-5,TRBV12-3/TRBV12-4,TRBD1,.,CASGQALRDRVEETQYF,TGTGCCAGCGGCCAAGCTCTCCGGGACAGGGTAGAAGAGACCCAGTACTTC
TRBJ2-2,TRBV9,TRBD2,few,CASSPGLALNTGELFF,TGTGCCAGCAGCCCCGGACTAGCCTTGAACACCGGGGAGCTGTTTTTT
TRBJ2-3,TRBV3-1,.,.,CASSQVSSDTQYF,TGTGCCAGCAGCCAAGTCTCTTCAGATACGCAGTATTTT
TRBJ2-7,TRBV28,TRBD2,many,CASIPAGVYEQYF,TGTGCCAGCATCCCAGCGGGAGTCTACGAGCAGTACTTC
TRBJ1-6,TRBV6-4,.,few,CASSDMQNSPLHF,TGTGCCAGCAGTGACATGCAGAATTCACCCCTCCACTTT
TRBJ1-1,TRBV12-5,.,.,CASGLAPSPTGEAFF,TGTGCTAGTGGTTTGGCACCCTCTCCCACGGGGGAGGCTTTCTTT
TRBJ2-1,TRBV20-1,TRBD2,.,CSASGTSGRNEQFF,TGCAGTGCTAGTGGGACTAGCGGGAGAAATGAGCAGTTCTTC
TRBJ1-3,TRBV4-2,TRBD1,few,CASSQVGTASGNTIYF,TGTGCCAGCAGCCAAGTCGGGACAGCTTCTGGAAACACCATATATTTT
TRBJ2-3,TRBV18,TRBD2,few,CASSTSSGYSTDTQYF,TGTGCCAGCTCAACCTCTAGCGGGTATAGCACAGATACGCAGTATTTT
TRBJ2-1,TRBV19,.,few,CASRMVGVLDNEQFF,TGTGCCAGTAGGATGGTGGGAGTTTTGGACAATGAGCAGTTCTTC
TRBJ1-1,TRBV7-2,.,.,CASSLMAAGNTKAFF,TGTGCCAGCAGCTTAATGGCGGCAGGCAACACTAAAGCTTTCTTT
TRBJ2-3,TRBV24-1,TRBD1,many,CATSNRGDTQYF,TGTGCCACCAGTAACAGGGGAGATACGCAGTATTTT
TRBJ2-7,TRBV30,TRBD2,.,CAWSQGTSGTYEQYF,TGTGCCTGGAGTCAAGGGACTAGCGGTACATACGAGCAGTACTTC
TRBJ1-2,TRBV30,.,many,CAWTREESYTF,TGTGCCTGGACCAGGGAAGAGAGCTACACCTTC
TRBJ2-1,TRBV15,TRBD1,.,CATHDRGRPNEQFF,TGTGCCACCCACGACAGGGGGCGACCAAATGAGCAGTTCTTC
TRBJ2-5,TRBV7-9,TRBD1,few,CASSPTTGVLQETQYF,TGTGCCAGCAGCCCTACGACAGGGGTACTTCAAGAGACCCAGTACTTC
TRBJ1-2,TRBV27,TRBD1,.,CASSPQGQGLWGYTF,TGTGCCAGCAGTCCGCAGGGACAGGGGCTCTGGGGCTACACCTTC
TRBJ1-1,TRBV7-3,.,many,CASSSSGNTEAFF,TGTGCCAGCAGTTCATCGGGGAACACTGAAGCTTTCTTT
TRBJ1-1,TRBV18,.,many,CASSPIPRVFRAFF,TGTGCCAGCTCACCAATTCCGAGGGTTTTCCGAGCTTTCTTT
TRBJ2-1,TRBV29-1,.,.,CSVELGIRNEQFF,TGCAGCGTTGAATTAGGGATCCGCAATGAGCAGTTCTTC
TRBJ2-1,TRBV18,.,few,CASSSRSDILGGNEQFF,TGTGCCAGCTCATCAAGATCAGACATCCTCGGGGGCAATGAGCAGTTCTTC
TRBJ2-7,TRBV6-2/TRBV6-3,TRBD2,many,CASSPGLAGVVYEQYF,TGTGCCAGCAGTCCCGGACTAGCGGGAGTCGTGTACGAGCAGTACTTC
TRBJ1-5,TRBV7-8,TRBD1,many,CASSPVGQGDQPQHF,TGTGCCAGCAGCCCAGTCGGACAGGGCGATCAGCCCCAGCATTTT
TRBJ1-1,TRBV9,.,.,CASTFRAEDTEAFF,TGTGCCAGCACCTTCAGGGCCGAGGACACTGAAGCTTTCTTT
TRBJ2-3,TRBV27,.,once,CASSQYDGPQYF,TGTGCCAGCAGCCAATACGATGGTCCACAGTATTTT
TRBJ2-5,TRBV4-1,.,.,CASRKSRQETQYF,TGCGCCAGCAGGAAGTCTCGCCAAGAGACCCAGTACTTC
TRBJ2-3,TRBV10-3,.,.,CAIRDAFGGLTDTQYF,TGTGCCATCAGGGATGCTTTCGGCGGCCTAACAGATACGCAGTATTTT
TRBJ1-5,TRBV20-1,.,.,CSDRRRGSNQPQHF,TGCAGTGACCGCCGCCGGGGAAGCAATCAGCCCCAGCATTTT
TRBJ2-5,TRBV6-1,.,.,CASSSGPTFWETQYF,TGTGCCAGCAGCTCCGGACCGACCTTCTGGGAGACCCAGTACTTC
TRBJ2-7,TRBV28,TRBD1,many,CASRGQETYEQYF,TGTGCCAGCAGGGGACAGGAGACCTACGAGCAGTACTTC
TRBJ2-3,TRBV19,.,few,CASSRRAGTDTQYF,TGTGCCAGTAGTCGTCGGGCCGGCACAGATACGCAGTATTTT
TRBJ2-7,TRBV4-3,TRBD2,.,CASSQEALLAGGEQYF,TGCGCCAGCAGCCAAGAGGCCCTGCTAGCGGGAGGCGAGCAGTACTTC
TRBJ2-1,TRBV28,.,many,CASNTQGQKQFF,TGTGCCAGCAACACCCAGGGGCAAAAGCAGTTCTTC
TRBJ1-4,TRBV28,TRBD1,few,CASSPGQGGKLFF,TGTGCCAGCAGTCCTGGACAGGGGGGAAAACTGTTTTTT
TRBJ2-3,TRBV5-1,.,few,CASNPGGGRNYGDTQYF,TGCGCCAGCAACCCGGGTGGCGGCAGGAATTACGGAGATACGCAGTATTTT
TRBJ2-7,TRBV20-1,.,.,CSARGSDYYEQYF,TGCAGCGCGAGGGGGTCGGACTACTACGAGCAGTACTTC
TRBJ2-1,TRBV6-1,.,few,CAIAPQKGGHNEQFF,TGTGCCATTGCACCGCAGAAAGGTGGGCACAATGAGCAGTTCTTC
TRBJ1-1,TRBV5-1,.,many,CASSFGGVMNTEAFF,TGCGCCAGCAGCTTCGGGGGAGTAATGAACACTGAAGCTTTCTTT
TRBJ2-7,TRBV24-1,.,few,CATSDSSSGPYEQYF,TGTGCCACCAGTGATTCGTCGTCGGGACCTTACGAGCAGTACTTC